One TCR beta chain is described in this entry. Its antigen is not identified. The sample comes from a study of PD-L1 blockade in urothelial cancer. Across the whole study: Among blood samples, the median T cell count was around 140,000. Findings of the study overall: Better progression-free and overall survival followed lower pretreatment blood clonality.

Patients presented with locally advanced or metastatic urothelial carcinoma. Germline V gene lookup returns CDR1 SGHTA and CDR2 FQGNSA. After removal of 3 bases from V and 8 bases from J, the junction contained 8 bases not matched to a gene. This CDR3 region has 16 residues. Clones were sequenced by immunoSEQ multiplex PCR, and TCRdb holds only the in-frame ones, with some missing. Here the sample spans around 100,000 clones, approximately 85% being singletons. This sequence was found in a man aged 45-60 years with urothelial cancer. The sequences come from PBMCs, collected around atezolizumab (anti-PD-L1) treatment. The V call is TRBV7-2, the J call TRBJ2-3; the match to TRBD2 covers 13 bases. CDR3 DNA: TGTGCCAGCAGCTTCTCCGGAGGACTAGCGGGGGCTACGCAGTATTTT. The encoded protein is CASSFSGGLAGATQYF.